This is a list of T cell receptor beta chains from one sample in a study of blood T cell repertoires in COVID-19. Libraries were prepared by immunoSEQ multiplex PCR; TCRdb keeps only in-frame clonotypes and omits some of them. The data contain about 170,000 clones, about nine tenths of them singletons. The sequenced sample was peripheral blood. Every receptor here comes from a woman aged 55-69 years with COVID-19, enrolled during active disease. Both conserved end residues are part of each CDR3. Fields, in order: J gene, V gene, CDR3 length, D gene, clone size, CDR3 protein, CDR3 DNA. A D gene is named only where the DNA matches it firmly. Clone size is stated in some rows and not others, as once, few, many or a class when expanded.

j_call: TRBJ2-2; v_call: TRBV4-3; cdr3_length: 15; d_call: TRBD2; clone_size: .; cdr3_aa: CASSQDRGVPGELFF; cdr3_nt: TGCGCCAGCAGCCAAGATCGGGGGGTCCCCGGGGAGCTGTTTTTT
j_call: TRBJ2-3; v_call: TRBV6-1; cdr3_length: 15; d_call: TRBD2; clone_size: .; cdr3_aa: CASSDRTRDTDTQYF; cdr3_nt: TGTGCCAGCAGTGATAGGACTAGAGACACAGATACGCAGTATTTT
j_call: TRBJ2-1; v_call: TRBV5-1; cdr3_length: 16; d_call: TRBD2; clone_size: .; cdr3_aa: CASSPPTSGSYNEQFF; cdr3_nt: TGCGCCAGCAGCCCGCCTACTAGCGGGAGCTACAATGAGCAGTTCTTC
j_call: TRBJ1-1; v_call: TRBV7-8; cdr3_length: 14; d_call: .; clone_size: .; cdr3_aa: CASSPRTQNTEAFF; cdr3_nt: TGTGCCAGCAGCCCCCGGACACAGAACACTGAAGCTTTCTTT
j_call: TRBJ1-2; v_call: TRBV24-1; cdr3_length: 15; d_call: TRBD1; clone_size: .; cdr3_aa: CATSDFTGEGYGYTF; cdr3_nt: TGTGCCACCAGTGATTTTACAGGGGAAGGCTATGGCTACACCTTC
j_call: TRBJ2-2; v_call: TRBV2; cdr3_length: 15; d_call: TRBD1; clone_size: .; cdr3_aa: CASRPGTVGSGELFF; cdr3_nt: TGTGCCAGCAGGCCCGGGACAGTAGGCTCCGGGGAGCTGTTTTTT
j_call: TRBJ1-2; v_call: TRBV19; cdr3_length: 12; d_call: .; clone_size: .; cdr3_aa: CASTAGRTGYTF; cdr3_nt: TGTGCCAGTACCGCAGGGAGGACTGGCTACACCTTC
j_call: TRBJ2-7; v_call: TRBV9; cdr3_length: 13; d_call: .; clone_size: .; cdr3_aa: CARLIGHCYEQYF; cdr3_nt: TGTGCCAGGCTAATCGGTCATTGTTACGAGCAGTACTTC
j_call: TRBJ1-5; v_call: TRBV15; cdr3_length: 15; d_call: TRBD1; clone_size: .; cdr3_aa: CATSRSTGYNQPQHF; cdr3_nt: TGTGCCACCAGCAGATCGACAGGGTATAATCAGCCCCAGCATTTT
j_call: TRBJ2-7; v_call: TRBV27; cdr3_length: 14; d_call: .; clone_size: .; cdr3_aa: CASSLRRDSYEQYF; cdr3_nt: TGTGCCAGCAGTTTAAGGCGGGACTCCTACGAGCAGTACTTC
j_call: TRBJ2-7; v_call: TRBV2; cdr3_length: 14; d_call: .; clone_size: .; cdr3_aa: CASSVKRSTYEQYF; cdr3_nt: TGTGCCAGCAGTGTGAAGCGATCTACCTACGAGCAGTACTTC
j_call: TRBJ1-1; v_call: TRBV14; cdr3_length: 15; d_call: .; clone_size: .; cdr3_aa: CASSQRLGSSTEAFF; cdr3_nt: TGTGCCAGCAGTCAGAGGCTTGGTAGTAGTACTGAAGCTTTCTTT
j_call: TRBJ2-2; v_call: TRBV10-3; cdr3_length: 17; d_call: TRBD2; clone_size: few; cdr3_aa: CAIFKAGGDLHTGELFF; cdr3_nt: TGTGCCATCTTCAAAGCGGGAGGTGATTTACACACCGGGGAGCTGTTTTTT
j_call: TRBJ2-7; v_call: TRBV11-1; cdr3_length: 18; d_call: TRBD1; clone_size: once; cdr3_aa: CASSLALAGGVGSYEQYF; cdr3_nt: TGTGCCAGCAGCTTAGCGTTAGCAGGGGGCGTAGGATCCTACGAGCAGTACTTC
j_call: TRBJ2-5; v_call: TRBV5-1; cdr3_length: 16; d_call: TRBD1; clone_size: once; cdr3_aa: CASSSSGTGAIETQYF; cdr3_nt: TGCGCCAGCAGCTCATCCGGGACAGGGGCGATAGAGACCCAGTACTTC
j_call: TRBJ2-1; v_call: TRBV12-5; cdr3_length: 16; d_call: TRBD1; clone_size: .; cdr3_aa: CASGYRGHAEYNEQFF; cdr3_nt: TGTGCTAGTGGTTACAGGGGCCACGCAGAGTACAATGAGCAGTTCTTC
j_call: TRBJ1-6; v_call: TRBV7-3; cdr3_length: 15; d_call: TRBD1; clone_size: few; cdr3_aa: CASSPGQAYNSPLHF; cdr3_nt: TGTGCCAGCAGCCCAGGACAGGCTTATAATTCACCCCTCCACTTT
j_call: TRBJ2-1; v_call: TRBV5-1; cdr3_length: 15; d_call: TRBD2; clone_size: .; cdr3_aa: CASSLDSGGMDEQFF; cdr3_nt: TGCGCCAGCAGCTTGGATTCGGGAGGGATGGATGAGCAGTTCTTC
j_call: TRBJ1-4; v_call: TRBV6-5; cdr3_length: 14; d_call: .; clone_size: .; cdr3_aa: CASSYQGPNEKLFF; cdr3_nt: TGTGCCAGCAGTTACCAGGGTCCTAATGAAAAACTGTTTTTT
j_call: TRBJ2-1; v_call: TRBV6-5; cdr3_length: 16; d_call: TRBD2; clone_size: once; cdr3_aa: CASSYRGLAGGNEQFF; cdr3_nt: TGTGCCAGCAGTTACCGGGGACTAGCGGGGGGGAATGAGCAGTTCTTC
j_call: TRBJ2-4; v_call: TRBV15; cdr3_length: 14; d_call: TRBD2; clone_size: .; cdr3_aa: CATSNRGRGNIQYF; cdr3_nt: TGTGCCACCAGCAATCGGGGGAGGGGCAACATTCAGTACTTC
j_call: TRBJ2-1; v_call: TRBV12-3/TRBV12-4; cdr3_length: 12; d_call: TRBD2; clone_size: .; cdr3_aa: CASSFAGVEQFF; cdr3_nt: TGTGCCAGCAGTTTCGCGGGAGTTGAGCAGTTCTTC
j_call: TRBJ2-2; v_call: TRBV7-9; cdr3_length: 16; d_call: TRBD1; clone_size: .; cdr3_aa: CASSTPDRANTGELFF; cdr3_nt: TGTGCCAGCAGCACCCCCGACAGGGCGAACACCGGGGAGCTGTTTTTT
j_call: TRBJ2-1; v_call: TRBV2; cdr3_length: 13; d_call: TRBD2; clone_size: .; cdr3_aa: CASSLGLGNEQFF; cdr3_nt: TGTGCCAGCAGCCTTGGACTAGGCAATGAGCAGTTCTTC
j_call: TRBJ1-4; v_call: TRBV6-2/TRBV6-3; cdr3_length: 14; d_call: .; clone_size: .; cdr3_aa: CASSYGGTREKLFF; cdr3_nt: TGTGCCAGCAGTTACGGAGGGACTAGGGAAAAACTGTTTTTT
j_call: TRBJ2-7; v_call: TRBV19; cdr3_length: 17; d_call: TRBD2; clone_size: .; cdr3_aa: CASSTGTSGRAPYEQYF; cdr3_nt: TGTGCCAGTAGCACCGGGACTAGCGGGAGGGCCCCCTACGAGCAGTACTTC
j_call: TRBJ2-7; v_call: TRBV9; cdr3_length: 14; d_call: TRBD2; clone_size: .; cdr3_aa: CASSAGGRDYEQYF; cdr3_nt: TGTGCCAGCAGCGCCGGCGGGAGGGACTACGAGCAGTACTTC
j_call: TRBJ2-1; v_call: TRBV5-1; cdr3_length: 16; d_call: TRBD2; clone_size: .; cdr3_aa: CASSRLAGGSYNEQFF; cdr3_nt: TGCGCCAGCAGCAGACTAGCGGGAGGGTCCTACAATGAGCAGTTCTTC
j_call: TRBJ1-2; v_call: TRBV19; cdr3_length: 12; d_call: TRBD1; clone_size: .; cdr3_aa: CASGTENYGYTF; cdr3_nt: TGTGCCAGTGGGACAGAGAACTATGGCTACACCTTC
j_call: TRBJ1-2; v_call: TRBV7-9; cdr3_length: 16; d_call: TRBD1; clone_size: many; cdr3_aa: CASSLGKGQGGYGYTF; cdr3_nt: TGTGCCAGCAGCTTAGGAAAGGGACAGGGAGGCTATGGCTACACCTTC
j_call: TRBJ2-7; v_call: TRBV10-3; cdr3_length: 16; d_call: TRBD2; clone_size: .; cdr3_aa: CAITGTSGGRSYEQYF; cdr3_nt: TGTGCCATCACCGGGACATCTGGCGGGAGGTCCTACGAGCAGTACTTC
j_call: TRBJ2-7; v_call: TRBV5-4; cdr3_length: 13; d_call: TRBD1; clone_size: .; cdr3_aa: CASSPGQAGEQYF; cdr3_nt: TGTGCCAGCAGCCCGGGACAGGCGGGGGAGCAGTACTTC
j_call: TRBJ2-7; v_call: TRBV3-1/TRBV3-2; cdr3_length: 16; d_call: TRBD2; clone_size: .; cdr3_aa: CASSHSREGGTYEQYF; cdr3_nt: TGTGCCAGCAGCCACTCGCGGGAGGGCGGAACGTACGAGCAGTACTTC
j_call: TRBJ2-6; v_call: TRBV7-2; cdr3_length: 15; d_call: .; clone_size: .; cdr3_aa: CASSLAQSGANVLTF; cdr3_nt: TGTGCCAGCAGCTTAGCGCAGTCTGGGGCCAACGTCCTGACTTTC
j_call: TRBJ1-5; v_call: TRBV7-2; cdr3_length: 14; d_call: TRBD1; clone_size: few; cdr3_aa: CASSLQGLGQPQHF; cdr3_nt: TGTGCCAGCAGCCTACAGGGGCTTGGGCAGCCCCAGCATTTT
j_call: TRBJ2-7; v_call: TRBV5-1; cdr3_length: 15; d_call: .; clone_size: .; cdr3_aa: CASSLGSGPENEQYF; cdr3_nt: TGCGCCAGCAGCTTGGGATCAGGGCCCGAAAACGAGCAGTACTTC
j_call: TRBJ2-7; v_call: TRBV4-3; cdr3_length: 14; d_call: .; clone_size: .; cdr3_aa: CASSLTPSPGEQYF; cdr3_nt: TGCGCCAGCAGCCTTACCCCTTCACCGGGAGAGCAGTACTTC
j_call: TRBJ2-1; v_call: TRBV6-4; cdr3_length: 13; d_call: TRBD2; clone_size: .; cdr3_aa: CASSDTGGGEQFF; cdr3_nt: TGTGCCAGCAGTGACACGGGAGGTGGCGAGCAGTTCTTC
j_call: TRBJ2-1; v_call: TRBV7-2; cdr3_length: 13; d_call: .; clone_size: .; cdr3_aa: CASSTSGYNEQFF; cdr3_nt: TGTGCCAGCAGCACCTCGGGGTACAATGAGCAGTTCTTC
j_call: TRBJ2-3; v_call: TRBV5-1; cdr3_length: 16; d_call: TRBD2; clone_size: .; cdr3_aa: CASSLASGSFIDTQYF; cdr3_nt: TGCGCCAGCAGCTTGGCTAGCGGGAGTTTCATAGATACGCAGTATTTT
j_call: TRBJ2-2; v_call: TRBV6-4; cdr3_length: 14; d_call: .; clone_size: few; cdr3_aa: CASSAGEHTGELFF; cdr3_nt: TGTGCCAGCAGTGCAGGGGAGCACACCGGGGAGCTGTTTTTT
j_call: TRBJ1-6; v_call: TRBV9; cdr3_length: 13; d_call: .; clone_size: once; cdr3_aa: CASTRTGNSPLHF; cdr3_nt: TGTGCCAGCACCAGGACGGGAAATTCACCCCTCCACTTT
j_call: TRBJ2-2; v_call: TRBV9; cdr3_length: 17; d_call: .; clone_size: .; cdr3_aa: CASSVVKSGTNTGELFF; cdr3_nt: TGTGCCAGCAGCGTAGTCAAATCGGGAACGAACACCGGGGAGCTGTTTTTT
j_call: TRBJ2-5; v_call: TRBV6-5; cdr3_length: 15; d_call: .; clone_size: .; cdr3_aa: CASSYRVSGKETQYF; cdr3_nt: TGTGCCAGCAGTTATCGGGTGTCCGGGAAAGAGACCCAGTACTTC
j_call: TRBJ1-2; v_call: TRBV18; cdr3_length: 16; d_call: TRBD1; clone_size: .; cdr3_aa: CASSPMTGTGFESYTF; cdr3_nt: TGTGCCAGCTCACCCATGACCGGGACAGGCTTTGAGAGCTACACCTTC
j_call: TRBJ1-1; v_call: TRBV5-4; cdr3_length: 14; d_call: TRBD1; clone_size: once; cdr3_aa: CASSFLQGGTEAFF; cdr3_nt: TGTGCCAGCAGCTTCTTACAGGGGGGCACTGAAGCTTTCTTT
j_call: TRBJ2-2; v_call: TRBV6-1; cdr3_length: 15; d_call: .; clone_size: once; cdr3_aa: CASSEVRASGGELFF; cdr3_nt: TGTGCCAGCAGTGAAGTAAGGGCCAGCGGGGGGGAGCTGTTTTTT
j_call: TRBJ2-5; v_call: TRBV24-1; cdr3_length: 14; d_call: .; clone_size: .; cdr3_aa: CATSAVSESETQYF; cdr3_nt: TGTGCCACCAGTGCCGTTAGCGAGTCTGAGACCCAGTACTTC
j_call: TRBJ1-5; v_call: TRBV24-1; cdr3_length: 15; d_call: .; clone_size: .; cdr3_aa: CATSGNRQGNQPQHF; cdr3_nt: TGTGCCACCAGTGGCAACCGCCAGGGTAATCAGCCCCAGCATTTT
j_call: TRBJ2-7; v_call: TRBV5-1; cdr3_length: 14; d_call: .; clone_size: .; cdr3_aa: CASRSGGVGYEQYF; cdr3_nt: TGCGCCAGCAGGAGCGGAGGGGTTGGCTACGAGCAGTACTTC
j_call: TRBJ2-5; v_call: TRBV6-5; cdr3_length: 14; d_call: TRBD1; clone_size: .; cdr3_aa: CASRRTGGRETQYF; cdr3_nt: TGTGCCAGCAGAAGAACAGGGGGTCGAGAGACCCAGTACTTC
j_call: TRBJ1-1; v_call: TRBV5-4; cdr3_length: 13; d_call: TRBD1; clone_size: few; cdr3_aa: CASSIQGPTVAFF; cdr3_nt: TGTGCCAGCAGCATACAGGGGCCCACCGTTGCTTTCTTT